The 29 T cell receptor beta chains reported below all come from one sample, sequenced in a study of CD8 T cells in ankylosing spondylitis. General study findings and limits: Seemingly characteristic of ankylosing spondylitis blood was a TCR beta motif consisting of about 8 highly homologous variants.

TCRdb re-called the 5' RACE reads through MiXCR, storing one row per CDR3 protein. The sample contains tens of thousands of distinct CDR3 sequences, around 8.3% of which appear only once. For these TCRs, the target antigens are not known. Sequenced sample: blood, either unsorted or a sorted T cell fraction (not recorded which). Source of these receptors: a male donor with ankylosing spondylitis.

This clonotype appeared many times. V gene TRBV29-1 combines with J gene TRBJ1-2; 9 positions agree with TRBD1. Trimming removed 3 bases from V and 0 bases from J; junction bases left unmatched: 5. The CDR3 consists of 15 residues. Germline V gene data show CDR1 as SQVTM and CDR2 as ANQGSEA. The CDR3 is CSVEGQGQTNYGYTF. CDR3 in DNA: TGCAGCGTTGAGGGACAGGGCCAAACTAACTATGGCTACACCTTC.

This clonotype was counted ten times or more. This chain links TRBV29-1 with TRBJ1-1; D is possibly TRBD1 (6 bases). V shed 1 base and J shed 0 bases, with 12 bases lying between them. In germline, CDR1 is SQVTM, CDR2 ANQGSEA. The CDR3 is made up of 15 amino acids. DNA for the CDR3: TGCAGCGTTGAAGGAAACAGGGTCCTGAACACTGAAGCTTTCTTT. Protein: CSVEGNRVLNTEAFF.

This clonotype was detected a few times. This chain joins TRBV6-1 and TRBJ2-3, with D perhaps TRBD2 (6 bases). The CDR3 is 17 amino acids. V dropped 7 bases and J dropped 1 base, with 21 bases sitting between them. Germline V gene sequence: CDR1 MNHNS, CDR2 SASEGT. DNA of the CDR3: TGTGCCAGCACCCAACAAAGGGGAGCGGGCGGCACAGATACGCAGTATTTT. It codes for CASTQQRGAGGTDTQYF.

V usage is TRBV29-1 and J usage is TRBJ2-1; D is possibly TRBD2 (6 bases). Trimming pared 7 bases from V and 4 bases from J, leaving 20 bases between. Germline CDR1 reads SQVTM; CDR2 reads ANQGSEA. The CDR3 runs to 15 residues. This CDR3 reads CSGRPGLSPYNEQFF. In DNA, the CDR3 is TGCAGCGGCAGACCGGGACTTTCCCCTTACAATGAGCAGTTCTTC.

This clonotype appeared many times. The chain is built from TRBV7-2 and TRBJ1-1; D may be TRBD1 (6 bases). This CDR3 region has 16 residues. Germline CDR1 and CDR2: SGHTA and FQGNSA. The V end lost 9 bases, the J end lost 0 bases, and 20 bases lay between the germline ends. The CDR3 region has the DNA TGTGCCAGTCAACAGGGCCACGGGGTGGTGAACACTGAAGCTTTCTTT. It encodes CASQQGHGVVNTEAFF.

In its sample, this clonotype was seen many times. The rearrangement links TRBV7-8 to TRBJ2-7; TRBD1 aligns across 9 bases. Trimming cost V 5 bases and J 4 bases; bases outside gene matches: 6. Germline loops: CDR1 SGHVS, CDR2 FQNEAQ. The CDR3 sequence is 14 residues long. CDR3 region: CASSQGTGQYEQYF. CDR3 DNA sequence: TGTGCCAGCAGCCAAGGGACAGGGCAGTACGAGCAGTACTTC.

The chain is built from TRBV6-6 and TRBJ2-7, with a possible D match to TRBD2 (6 bases). The germline V and J ends were trimmed by 10 bases and 7 bases, with 14 bases remaining between them. Germline-derived CDR1 and CDR2 are MNHNY and SVGAGI (reference sequence). The CDR3 is 11 residues long. CDR3 in DNA: TGTGCCACCCACGATCGGGGGGAGCAGTACTTC. Its protein is CATHDRGEQYF.

This clonotype was picked up many times. The chain links TRBV7-9 to TRBJ2-7; a weak D match, TRBD1 (6 bases). This CDR3 region has 14 residues. Per the germline V gene, CDR1 is SEHNR and CDR2 is FQNEAQ (reference sequence). V shed 4 bases and J shed 3 bases, with 13 bases lying between them. CDR3 nucleotide sequence: TGTGCCAGCAGCTCTCGAGGGACACTCTACGAGCAGTACGTC. Translated, it gives CASSSRGTLYEQYV.

Concerning this clonotype itself: With a much larger clone just one base away, this may be a read error. This sequence joins TRBV19 and TRBJ1-5, with TRBD1 as a possible D gene (5 bases). V was trimmed by 5 bases and J by 1 base, leaving 18 bases between them. The germline V gene encodes CDR1 LNHDA and CDR2 SQIVND (reference sequence). The CDR3 spans 17 residues. The CDR3 coding sequence is TGTGCCAGTAGTGGGGGTGCGATGGGTTTCAGCAATCAGCCCCAGCATTTT. It yields the protein CASSGGAMGFSNQPQHF.

The CDR3, as DNA: TGTGCCAGCAGTTTATCCGGAAGTGAAGCTTTCTTT. Its translation is CASSLSGSEAFF. This chain links TRBV27 with TRBJ1-1; no firm D call. The ends were cut back, 0 bases at V and 7 bases at J, with 6 bases in the middle. The V gene's germline CDR1 is MNHEY and CDR2 SMNVEV (reference sequence). The CDR3 length is 12 residues.

The rearrangement uses TRBV11-3 and TRBJ2-5; no clear D. The CDR3 consists of 15 residues. Germline lookup yields CDR1 SGHNT and CDR2 YENEEA. Between the trimmed V and J ends, which lost 5 bases and 6 bases, there was a span of 19 bases. CDR3 protein: CASSPPGDRTKTQYF. DNA for the CDR3: TGTGCCAGCAGCCCACCCGGTGACCGAACGAAGACCCAGTACTTC.

V gene TRBV2 combines with J gene TRBJ2-7; D is perhaps TRBD1 (5 bases). The CDR3 loop spans 15 amino acids. The V end lost 1 base, the J end lost 1 base, and 11 bases lay between the germline ends. Germline CDR1 reads SNHLY; CDR2 reads FYNNEI. The DNA of the CDR3 is TGTGCCAGCAGTGAAGGGGCAGGGTCATCCTACGAGCAGTACGTC. Translated, it gives CASSEGAGSSYEQYV.

This clonotype is medium-sized (0.01 to 0.1%) in the sample. This rearrangement joins TRBV2 to TRBJ2-1; D possibly corresponds to TRBD1 (5 bases). This CDR3 comprises 11 residues. Germline V gene sequence: CDR1 SNHLY, CDR2 FYNNEI. V was clipped by 8 bases and J by 10 bases, with 12 bases between them. CDR3 in amino acids: CASSLTDEQFF. Here the CDR3 DNA reads TGTGCCAGCTCATTGACAGACGAGCAGTTCTTC.

This chain links TRBV3-1 with TRBJ2-7; possibly TRBD2 for D (6 bases). The germline CDR1 and CDR2 sequences are LGHDT and YNNKEL (reference sequence). Trimming cost V 4 bases and J 4 bases, with 17 bases left between them. The CDR3 is made up of 15 amino acids. CDR3 sequence: CASSLLRDKLYEQYV. The CDR3 DNA reads TGTGCCAGCAGCCTCCTGCGGGATAAACTTTACGAGCAGTACGTC.

This clonotype was recorded many times. The CDR3 ends on some other residue instead of the conserved phenylalanine or tryptophan, so this is likely a read error. The DNA is omitted, as the CDR3 cannot be located on it reliably, and the CDR3 follows TCRdb's listing. This chain joins TRBV13 and TRBJ2-1; the table's D call of TRBD2 was not tested on the DNA. Germline values: CDR1 PRHDT, CDR2 FYEKMQ (reference sequence). The CDR3 has 14 residues if both end residues are counted. The CDR3 loop is CASSLGGGLAGVLL.

This chain links TRBV12-3 or TRBV12-4 with TRBJ1-1; 7 bases agree with TRBD1. The CDR3 contains 13 residues. V lost 9 bases to trimming and J lost 4 bases; unmatched junction nucleotides: 8. The chain's CDR3 is CASSTGVATEAFF. The CDR3 coding sequence is TGTGCCAGTTCCACAGGGGTTGCCACTGAAGCTTTCTTT.

This clonotype came up a few times. V and J are TRBV7-2 and TRBJ1-5; D not resolved. The CDR3 contains 15 residues. Trimming pared 4 bases from V and 0 bases from J, leaving 10 bases between. The germline V gene encodes CDR1 SGHTA and CDR2 FQGNSA. CDR3 protein: CASSSSAYSNQPQHF. The CDR3 DNA reads TGTGCCAGCAGCTCATCTGCGTATAGCAATCAGCCCCAGCATTTT.

The chain employs TRBV3-1 and TRBJ1-1; D unresolved. V lost 5 bases and J 0 bases, leaving 19 bases between the germline ends. The germline CDR1 and CDR2 sequences are LGHDT and YNNKEL (reference sequence). The CDR3 is 17 amino acids. For the CDR3, the DNA is TGTGCCAGCAGCTATCAGGTGCGTGAGACGCTGAACACTGAAGCTTTCTTT. It translates to CASSYQVRETLNTEAFF.

This clonotype was detected ten times or more. The V gene is TRBV7-9, the J gene TRBJ2-7; maybe TRBD1 (7 bases). The CDR3 loop spans 16 amino acids. Looked up from germline, CDR1 is SEHNR and CDR2 is FQNEAQ (reference sequence). V shed 2 bases and J shed 3 bases, with 17 bases lying between them. CDR3 residues: CASSLPRGRGVYEQYF. In DNA form, the CDR3 reads TGTGCCAGCAGCTTACCTAGGGGGCGGGGTGTCTACGAGCAGTACTTC.

This clonotype has ten or more counts. The chain joins TRBV15 to TRBJ2-3; TRBD2 is a possible D gene (5 bases). The germline gives CDR1 LNHNV, CDR2 YYDKDF (reference sequence). The CDR3 loop spans 15 amino acids. V was pared by 5 bases and J by 2 bases, with 14 bases between. CDR3 sequence: CATSGGVEITDTQYF. CDR3 DNA sequence: TGTGCCACCAGCGGAGGAGTGGAAATCACAGATACGCAGTATTTT.

This clonotype came up many times. The gene calls are TRBV3-1 and TRBJ2-1, with 7 bases identical to TRBD2. The CDR3 length is 16 residues. Germline V CDR1 and CDR2: LGHDT, YNNKEL (reference sequence). V lost 0 bases and J lost 3; bases outside the gene matches: 5. The CDR3 sequence: CASSQDGGSNYNEQFF. The CDR3 region has the DNA TGTGCCAGCAGCCAAGATGGCGGGAGCAACTACAATGAGCAGTTCTTC.

This clonotype was seen a handful of times. The chain joins TRBV5-1 to TRBJ2-3, with D hard to call. Germline CDR1 reads SGHRS; CDR2 reads YFSETQ. V was clipped by 7 bases and J by 6 bases, with 12 bases between them. The CDR3 has 12 amino acids. The CDR3 DNA reads as TGCGCCAGCGGGCCAAGTCGGGATACGCAGTATTTT. The encoded protein is CASGPSRDTQYF.

CDR3 sequence reads: CASSPWDRPTYGYTF. CDR3 bases: TGTGCCAGCAGCCCTTGGGACAGACCGACCTATGGCTACACCTTC. The V call is TRBV7-2, the J call TRBJ1-2, with 7 bases lining up with TRBD1. The germline V gene has CDR1 SGHTA and CDR2 FQGNSA. The CDR3 extends over 15 amino acids. V lost 5 bases to trimming and J lost 4 bases; unmatched junction nucleotides: 10.

V is TRBV20-1 and J is TRBJ2-7; 9 nucleotides agree with TRBD2. Germline V CDR1 and CDR2: DFQATT, SNEGSKA (reference sequence). V was clipped by 1 base and J by 4 bases; unmatched bases: 5. The CDR3 runs 14 residues. The CDR3 nucleotides are TGCAGTGCTAGAGCCCTAGCGGGACTTTACGAGCAGTACTTC. As protein: CSARALAGLYEQYF.

The table lists this clonotype with a few counts. This chain connects TRBV5-6 to TRBJ2-3; D unclear. Trimming left V 0 bases short and J 0 bases short, with 5 bases between. This CDR3 is 14 amino acids long. Germline CDR1 is SGHDT and CDR2 is YYEEEE. The CDR3 loop is CASSLGTSTDTQYF. For the CDR3, the DNA is TGTGCCAGCAGCTTGGGGACCAGCACAGATACGCAGTATTTT. The whole variable domain, remainder taken from reference TRBV5-6 and TRBJ2-3, is DAGVTQSPTHLIKTRGQQVTLRCSPKSGHDTVSWYQQALGQGPQFIFQYYEEEERQRGNFPDRFSGHQFPNYSSELNVNALLLGDSALYLCASSLGTSTDTQYFGPGTRLTVL.

This clonotype was found many times. The chain uses TRBV7-9 and TRBJ2-3; D unclear. Germline values: CDR1 SEHNR, CDR2 FQNEAQ (reference sequence). There are 12 residues in the CDR3. The V end was cut by 0 bases, the J end by 4 bases, with 2 bases between. In DNA form, the CDR3 reads TGTGCCAGCAGCTTAGCGCCAGATACGCAGTATTTT. Its translation: CASSLAPDTQYF.

The chain uses TRBV12-3 or TRBV12-4 and TRBJ2-4, with TRBD2 matching over 8 bases. The CDR3 covers 15 residues. V was clipped by 6 bases and J by 8 bases; unmatched bases: 12. CDR3 protein: CASRPLAEQGDIQYF. In DNA, the CDR3 is TGTGCCAGCAGGCCACTAGCGGAGCAAGGCGACATTCAGTACTTC.

This clonotype has a count of ten or more. This chain links TRBV28 with TRBJ1-5; perhaps TRBD1 as D (6 bases). The CDR3 spans 14 residues. The V and J ends lost 5 bases and 7 bases respectively, with 15 bases between them. The germline V gene encodes CDR1 MDHEN and CDR2 SYDVKM. CDR3 in DNA: TGTGCCAGCAGTCCGGGGGACACCGGGCAGCCCCAGCATTTT. It yields the protein CASSPGDTGQPQHF.

This clonotype was counted only a few times. The V and J genes are TRBV27 and TRBJ1-1; D unresolved. The CDR3 is 15 amino acids. Between the trimmed V and J ends, which lost 2 bases and 4 bases, there was a span of 14 bases. Germline V gives CDR1 MNHEY, CDR2 SMNVEV (reference sequence). In DNA, the CDR3 is TGTGCCAGCAGTTTAGAGTGGCGGGCGGGCACTGAAGCTTTCTTT. Translating gives CASSLEWRAGTEAFF.